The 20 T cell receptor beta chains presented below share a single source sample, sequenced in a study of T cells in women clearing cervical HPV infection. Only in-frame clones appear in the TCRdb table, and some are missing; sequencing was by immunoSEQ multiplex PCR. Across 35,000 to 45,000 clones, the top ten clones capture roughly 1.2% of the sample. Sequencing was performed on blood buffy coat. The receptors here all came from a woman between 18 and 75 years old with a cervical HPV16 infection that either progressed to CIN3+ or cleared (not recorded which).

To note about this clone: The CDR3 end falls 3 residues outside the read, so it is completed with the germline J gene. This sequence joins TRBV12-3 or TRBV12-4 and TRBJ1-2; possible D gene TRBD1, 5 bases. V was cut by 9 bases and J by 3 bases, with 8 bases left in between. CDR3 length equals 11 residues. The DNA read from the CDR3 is TGTGCCAGATTACAGGACTATGGC. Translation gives CARLQDYG. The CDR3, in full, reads CARLQDYGYTF.

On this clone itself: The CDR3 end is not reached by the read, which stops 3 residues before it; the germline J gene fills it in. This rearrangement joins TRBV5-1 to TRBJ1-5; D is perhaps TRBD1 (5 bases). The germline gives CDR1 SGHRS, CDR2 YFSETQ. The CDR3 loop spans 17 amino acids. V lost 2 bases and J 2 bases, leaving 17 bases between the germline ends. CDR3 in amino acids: CASSLGTGGIGNQPQHF. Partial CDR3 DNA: TGCGCCAGCAGCTTAGGAACAGGCGGTATTGGCAATCAGCCC.

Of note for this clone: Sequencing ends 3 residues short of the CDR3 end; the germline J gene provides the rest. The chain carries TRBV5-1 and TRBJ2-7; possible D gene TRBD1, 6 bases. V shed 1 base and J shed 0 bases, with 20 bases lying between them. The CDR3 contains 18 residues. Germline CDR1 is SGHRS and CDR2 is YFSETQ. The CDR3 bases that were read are TGCGCCAGCAGCTTGTTAGGGGACATCGACCGGAGCTCCTACGAG. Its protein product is CASSLLGDIDRSSYE. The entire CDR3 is CASSLLGDIDRSSYEQYF.

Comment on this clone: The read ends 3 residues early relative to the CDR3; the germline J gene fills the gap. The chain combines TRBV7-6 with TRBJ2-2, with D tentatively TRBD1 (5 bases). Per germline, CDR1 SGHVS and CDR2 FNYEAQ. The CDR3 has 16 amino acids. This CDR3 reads CASRQIAVSGANVLFF. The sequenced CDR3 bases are TGTGCCAGCAGACAAATAGCCGTCTCTGGGGCCAACGTG.

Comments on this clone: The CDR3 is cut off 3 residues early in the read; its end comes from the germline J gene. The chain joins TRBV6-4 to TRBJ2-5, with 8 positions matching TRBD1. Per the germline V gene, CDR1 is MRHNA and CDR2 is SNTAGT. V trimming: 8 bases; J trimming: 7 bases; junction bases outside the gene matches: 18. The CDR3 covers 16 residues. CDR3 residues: CASRGFPRQGSLTQYF. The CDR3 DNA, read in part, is TGTGCCAGCCGTGGGTTTCCAAGACAGGGGAGCCTGACC.

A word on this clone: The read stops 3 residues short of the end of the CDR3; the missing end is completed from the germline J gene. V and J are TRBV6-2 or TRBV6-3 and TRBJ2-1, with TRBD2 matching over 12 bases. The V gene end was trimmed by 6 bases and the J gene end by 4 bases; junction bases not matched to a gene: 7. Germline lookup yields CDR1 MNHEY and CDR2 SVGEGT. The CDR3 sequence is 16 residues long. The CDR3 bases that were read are TGTGCCAGCAGCTCCTCCACTAGCGGGAGGTACAATGAG. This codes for CASSSSTSGRYNE. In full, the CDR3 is CASSSSTSGRYNEQFF.

CDR3 bases read: TGTGCCAGTAGCCGGGACAGGGGCTTCGGTGAG. Translation: CASSRDRGFGE. The complete CDR3 sequence is CASSRDRGFGEQFF. V usage is TRBV19 and J usage is TRBJ2-1; 10 bases match TRBD1. The DNA ends 3 residues before the CDR3 does, and the rest of the CDR3 is filled in from the germline J gene. CDR1 is LNHDA and CDR2 is SQIVND in the germline V gene (reference sequence). Losses at the gene ends were 6 bases for V and 9 bases for J; bases not matched to a gene: 8. CDR3 size: 14 residues.

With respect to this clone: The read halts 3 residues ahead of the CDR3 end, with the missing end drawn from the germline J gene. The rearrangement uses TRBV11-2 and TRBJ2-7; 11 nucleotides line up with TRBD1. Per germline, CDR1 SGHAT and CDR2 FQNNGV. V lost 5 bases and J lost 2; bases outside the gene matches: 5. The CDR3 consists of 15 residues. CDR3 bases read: TGTGCCAGCAGCCGAGGACAGGGGGCTGCCTACGAG. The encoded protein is CASSRGQGAAYE. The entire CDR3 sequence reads CASSRGQGAAYEQYF.

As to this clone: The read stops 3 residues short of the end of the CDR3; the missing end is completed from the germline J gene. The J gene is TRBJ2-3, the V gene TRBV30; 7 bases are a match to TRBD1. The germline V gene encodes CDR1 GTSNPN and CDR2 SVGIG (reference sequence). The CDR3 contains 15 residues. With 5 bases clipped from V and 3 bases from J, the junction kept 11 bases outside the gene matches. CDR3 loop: CAWALPGTATDTQYF. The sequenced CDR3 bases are TGTGCCTGGGCCCTCCCCGGGACAGCGACAGATACG.

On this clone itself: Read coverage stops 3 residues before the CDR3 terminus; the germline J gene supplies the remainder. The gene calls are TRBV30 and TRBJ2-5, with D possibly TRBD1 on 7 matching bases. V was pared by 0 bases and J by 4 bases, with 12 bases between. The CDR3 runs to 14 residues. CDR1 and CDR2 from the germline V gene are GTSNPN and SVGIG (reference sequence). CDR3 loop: CAWSVQGGGETQYF. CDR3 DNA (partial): TGTGCCTGGAGTGTGCAGGGGGGAGGAGAGACC.

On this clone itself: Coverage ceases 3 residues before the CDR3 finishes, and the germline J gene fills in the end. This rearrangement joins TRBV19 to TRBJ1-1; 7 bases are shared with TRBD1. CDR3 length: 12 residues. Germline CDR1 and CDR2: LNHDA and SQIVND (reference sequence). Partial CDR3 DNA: TGTGCCAGTAGTTCCAGGGGGGCCGAA. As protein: CASSSRGAE. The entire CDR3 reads CASSSRGAEAFF.

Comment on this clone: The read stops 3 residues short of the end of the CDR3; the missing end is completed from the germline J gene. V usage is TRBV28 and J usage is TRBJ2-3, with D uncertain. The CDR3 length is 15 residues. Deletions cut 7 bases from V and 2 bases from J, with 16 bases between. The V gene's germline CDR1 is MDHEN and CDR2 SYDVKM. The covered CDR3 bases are TGTGCCAGCACGCCAACATTCGCCCACACAGATACG. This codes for CASTPTFAHTDT. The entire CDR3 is CASTPTFAHTDTQYF.

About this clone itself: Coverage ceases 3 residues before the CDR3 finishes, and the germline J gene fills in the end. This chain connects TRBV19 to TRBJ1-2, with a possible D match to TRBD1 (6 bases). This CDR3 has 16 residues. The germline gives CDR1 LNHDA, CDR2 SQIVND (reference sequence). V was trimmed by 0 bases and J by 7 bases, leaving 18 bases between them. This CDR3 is CASSIENLRGRRGYTF. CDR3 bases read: TGTGCCAGTAGTATAGAAAACCTCAGGGGCCGTCGTGGC. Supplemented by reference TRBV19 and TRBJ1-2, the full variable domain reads DGGITQSPKYLFRKEGQNVTLSCEQNLNHDAMYWYRQDPGQGLRLIYYSQIVNDFQKGDIAEGYSVSREKKESFPLTVTSAQKNPTAFYLCASSIENLRGRRGYTFGSGTRLTVV.

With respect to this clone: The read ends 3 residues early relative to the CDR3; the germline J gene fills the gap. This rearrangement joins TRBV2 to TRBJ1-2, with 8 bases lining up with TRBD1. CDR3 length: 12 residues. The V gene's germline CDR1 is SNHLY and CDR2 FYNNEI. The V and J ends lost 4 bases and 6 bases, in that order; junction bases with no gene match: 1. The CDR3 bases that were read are TGTGCCAGCAGTGCGACAGGGGATGGC. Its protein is CASSATGDG. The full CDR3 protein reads CASSATGDGYTF.

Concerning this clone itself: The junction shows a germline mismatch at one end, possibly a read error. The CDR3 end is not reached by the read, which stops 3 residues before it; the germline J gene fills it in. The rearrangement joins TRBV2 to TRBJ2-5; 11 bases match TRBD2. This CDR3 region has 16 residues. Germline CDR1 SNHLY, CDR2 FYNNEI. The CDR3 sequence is CANSFPGLAVQETQYF. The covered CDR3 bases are TGTGCCAACAGTTTTCCGGGACTAGCGGTACAAGAGACC.

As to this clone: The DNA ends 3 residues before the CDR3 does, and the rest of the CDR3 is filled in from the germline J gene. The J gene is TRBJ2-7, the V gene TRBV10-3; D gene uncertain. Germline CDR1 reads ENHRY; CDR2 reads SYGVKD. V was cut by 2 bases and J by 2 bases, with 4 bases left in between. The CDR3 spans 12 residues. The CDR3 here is CAISEQTYEQYF. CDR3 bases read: TGTGCCATCAGTGAGCAGACCTACGAG.

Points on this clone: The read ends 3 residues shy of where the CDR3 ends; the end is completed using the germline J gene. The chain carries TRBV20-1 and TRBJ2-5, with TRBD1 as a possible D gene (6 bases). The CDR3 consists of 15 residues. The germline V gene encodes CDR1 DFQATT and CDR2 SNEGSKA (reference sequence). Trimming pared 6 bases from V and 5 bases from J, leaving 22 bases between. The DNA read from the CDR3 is TGCAGTGCCCCCGGGCGCCGAGGGGGTAAGGAGACC. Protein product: CSAPGRRGGKET. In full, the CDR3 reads CSAPGRRGGKETQYF.

CDR3 sequence: CASRALTGYYGYTF. Incomplete CDR3 DNA: TGTGCCAGCAGAGCATTGACAGGGTACTATGGC. The rearrangement links TRBV5-4 to TRBJ1-2, with 7 bases fitting TRBD1. The missing CDR3 end, 3 residues past where the read stops, is filled in from the germline J gene. The CDR3 totals 14 residues. Per the germline V gene, CDR1 is SGHNT and CDR2 is YYREEE (reference sequence). J lost 3 bases, V lost 5 bases, and 7 bases had no gene match.

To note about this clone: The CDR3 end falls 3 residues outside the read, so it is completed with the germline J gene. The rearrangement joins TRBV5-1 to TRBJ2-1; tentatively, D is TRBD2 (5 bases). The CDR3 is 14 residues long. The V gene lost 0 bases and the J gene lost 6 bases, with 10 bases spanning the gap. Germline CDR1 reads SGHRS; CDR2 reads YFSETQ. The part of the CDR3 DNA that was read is TGCGCCAGCAGCTTGGCCCTACGGGGCAATGAG. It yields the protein CASSLALRGNE. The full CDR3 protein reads CASSLALRGNEQFF.

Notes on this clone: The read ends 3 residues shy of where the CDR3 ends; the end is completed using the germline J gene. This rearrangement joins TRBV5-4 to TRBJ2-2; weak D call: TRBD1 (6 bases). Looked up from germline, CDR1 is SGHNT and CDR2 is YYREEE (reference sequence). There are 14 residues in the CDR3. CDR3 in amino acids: CASSLRDMNEKLFF. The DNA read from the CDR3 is TGTGCCAGCAGCCTCCGGGACATGAATGAAAAG.